Below are 4 T cell receptor beta chains sequenced from a single sample in a study of T cells in Graves' hyperthyroidism and ophthalmopathy (dated by TCRdb to between 2017 and 2020). Library construction relied on multiplex PCR. The data were produced on an Illumina HiSeq 2000. The TCR beta CDR3 regions were amplified from the RNA transcripts. A first-round RT-PCR of the TCR CDR3 used the HTBI primer set with the Qiagen OneStep RT-PCR kit. TCRdb applied fastp at Q25 and MiXCR to the public reads, then kept only in-frame beta chains. When rows share a CDR3 protein, they turn into one entry using the most common DNA and genes. The sample table records approximately 600,000 distinct CDR3 sequences; 14% of these occur just once. The ten most abundant clones make up more than 4.5% of the sample. Sequenced: blood. The receptor source for this set is a woman under 40 with Graves' hyperthyroidism that later progressed to Graves' ophthalmopathy.

This clonotype was counted a few times. The DNA for the CDR3 is TGTGCCAGCAGATCACTAGCGGGATTTTACAATGAGCAGTTCTTC. Its translation: CASRSLAGFYNEQFF. The V and J genes are TRBV6-1 and TRBJ2-1; 10 nucleotides line up with TRBD2. The J segment lost 4 bases and the V segment lost 6 bases, leaving 6 bases of the junction unmatched. Looked up from germline, CDR1 is MNHNS and CDR2 is SASEGT. This CDR3 has 15 residues.

This chain uses TRBV6-2 or TRBV6-3 with TRBJ2-4; D possibly corresponds to TRBD2 (7 bases). V lost 6 bases and J 8 bases, leaving 14 bases between the germline ends. CDR1 is MNHEY, CDR2 SVGEGT, per germline. This CDR3 region has 13 residues. CDR3 sequence: CASSSAGAYIQYF. CDR3 bases: TGTGCCAGCAGCTCGGCGGGGGCGTACATTCAGTACTTC.

This clonotype has just a few counts. The CDR3 DNA follows: TGTGCCTGGAGTGTTTTTTCTGGTAACAATGAGCAGTTCTTC. Its translation is CAWSVFSGNNEQFF. The chain links TRBV30 to TRBJ2-1; D unresolved. V was pared by 0 bases and J by 5 bases, with 11 bases between. The CDR3 totals 14 residues. The V gene's germline CDR1 is GTSNPN and CDR2 SVGIG (reference sequence).

This clonotype was recorded at least ten times. The chain has TRBV20-1 and TRBJ1-2, with 8 bases lining up with TRBD1. Per germline, CDR1 DFQATT and CDR2 SNEGSKA (reference sequence). Trimming took 0 bases from V and 2 from J; bases not matched to a gene: 8. The CDR3 is 16 amino acids. The CDR3: CSARDDGRQGNYGYTF. The CDR3 DNA is TGCAGTGCTAGAGATGACGGGCGACAGGGGAACTATGGCTACACCTTC.